The TCR beta chain under discussion was sequenced for a study of blood T cell repertoires in COVID-19. About the study: Sites across the United States, Italy and Spain contributed samples from acute and convalescent COVID-19.

The CDR3 has 16 amino acids. V lost 7 bases to trimming and J lost 1 base; unmatched junction nucleotides: 8. The germline gives CDR1 SNHLY, CDR2 FYNNEI. The method was immunoSEQ multiplex PCR; TCRdb's version includes in-frame clones alone and lacks a portion of them. The sample yields roughly 140,000 clones, 75% to 90% seen once. Sequences were obtained from peripheral blood. The sequence was collected from a woman of 80 years or more with acute or convalescent COVID-19. The chain has TRBV2 and TRBJ2-2; 8 bases are a match to TRBD1. The CDR3 DNA is TGTGCCAGCAATTCCCAGGGGGCGCGGAACACCGGGGAGCTGTTTTTT. This encodes CASNSQGARNTGELFF. Supplemented by reference TRBV2 and TRBJ2-2, the full variable domain reads EPEVTQTPSHQVTQMGQEVILRCVPISNHLYFYWYRQILGQKVEFLVSFYNNEISEKSEIFDDQFSVERPDGSNFTLKIRSTKLEDSAMYFCASNSQGARNTGELFFGEGSRLTVL.